This T cell receptor (beta chain) appears in the sequencing data of a study of CXCR3-negative and CXCR3-positive naive CD8 T cells. The CDR3 consists of 13 residues. The TRB libraries of cDNA were built by UMI-labeled 5' RACE. TCRdb reprocessed the 5' RACE reads and reports one entry per CDR3 protein, with no DNA. The listing records roughly 40,000 distinct CDR3 sequences. Findings of the study overall: CXCR3-negative and CXCR3-positive naive cells shared comparable TRBV-TRBJ usage, but memory cells did not. Cryopreserved cells showed partially decreased CXCR3 expression, and most assays used fresh PBMCs.

Points on this clonotype: Its specificity is unknown.

The sequenced sample was memory CD8+ T cells from blood. The TCR comes from a human donor in good health. Some clones in this sample may be carry-over from other donors' samples. The rearrangement joins TRBV21-1 to TRBJ1-1. TRBV21-1 is marked as a pseudogene. CDR3 loop: CASSRTENTEAFF.